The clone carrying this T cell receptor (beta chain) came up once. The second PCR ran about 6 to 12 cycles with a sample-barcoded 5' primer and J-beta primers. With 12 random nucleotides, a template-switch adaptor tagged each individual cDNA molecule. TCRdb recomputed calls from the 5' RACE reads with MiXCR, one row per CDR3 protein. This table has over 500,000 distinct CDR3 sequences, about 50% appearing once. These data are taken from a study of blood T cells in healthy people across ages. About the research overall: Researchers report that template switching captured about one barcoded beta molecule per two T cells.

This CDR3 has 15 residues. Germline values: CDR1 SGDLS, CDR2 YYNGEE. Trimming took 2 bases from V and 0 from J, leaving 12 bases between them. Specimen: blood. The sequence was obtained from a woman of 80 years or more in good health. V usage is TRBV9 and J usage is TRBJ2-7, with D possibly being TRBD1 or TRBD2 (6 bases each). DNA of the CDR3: TGTGCCAGCAGCGTTTCGGGGGCAAGCTCCTACGAGCAGTACTTC. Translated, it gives CASSVSGASSYEQYF.